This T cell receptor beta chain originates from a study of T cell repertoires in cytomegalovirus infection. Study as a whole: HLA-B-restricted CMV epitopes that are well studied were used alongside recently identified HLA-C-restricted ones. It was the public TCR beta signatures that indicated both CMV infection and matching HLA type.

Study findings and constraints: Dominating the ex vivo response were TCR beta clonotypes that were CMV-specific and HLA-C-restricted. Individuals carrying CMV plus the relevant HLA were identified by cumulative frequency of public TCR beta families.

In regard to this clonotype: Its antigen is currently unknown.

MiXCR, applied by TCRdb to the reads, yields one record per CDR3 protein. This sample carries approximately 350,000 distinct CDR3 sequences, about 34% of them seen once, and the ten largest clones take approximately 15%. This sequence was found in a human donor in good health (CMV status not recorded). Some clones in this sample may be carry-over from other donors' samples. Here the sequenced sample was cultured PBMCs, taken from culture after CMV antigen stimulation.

CDR3 in DNA: TGCAGCGTTCGTGAAGTAGCTTACAATGAGCAGTTCTTC. Protein sequence: CSVREVAYNEQFF. The chain employs TRBV29-1 and TRBJ2-1; D not resolved. Germline CDR1 reads SQVTM; CDR2 reads ANQGSEA. V was pared by 5 bases and J by 4 bases, with 12 bases between. The CDR3 has 13 residues.